One T cell receptor beta chain is described in this entry. The data were taken from a study of blood T cell repertoires in COVID-19. In the study overall: COVID-19 samples from acute and convalescent phases originated in the United States, Italy and Spain.

Authors' data handling: How many nucleated cells were present was estimated from reference gene primer amplification. Clones were read by immunoSEQ multiplex PCR, and TCRdb kept only the in-frame ones, dropping some. The D gene and trimming were derived from the DNA, and the V and J assignments and clone size from that table. This sample has 60,000 to 70,000 clones; about 86% occur once, and the top ten carry more than 1.4%. The CDR3 has 13 residues. The germline V gene encodes CDR1 SEHNR and CDR2 FQNEAQ (reference sequence). J lost 0 bases, V lost 6 bases, and 2 bases had no gene match. V gene TRBV7-9 combines with J gene TRBJ2-7, with 7 bases aligning to TRBD1. Source material: peripheral blood. The TCR originated in a woman in her sixties or seventies with acute or convalescent COVID-19. CDR3 loop: CASRRDSSYEQYF. The DNA for the CDR3 is TGTGCCAGCAGACGGGACAGCTCCTACGAGCAGTACTTC.